The rows below give T cell receptor beta chains drawn from one sample of a study of OX40 agonist ivuxolimab in advanced cancers. Clones were sequenced by immunoSEQ multiplex PCR, and TCRdb holds only the in-frame ones, with some missing. The sample has about 47,000 clones, 70% to 90% seen once. Sample: CD4+ or CD8+ T cells sorted from blood, taken in a trial of the OX40 agonist ivuxolimab. Every receptor here comes from an adult with an advanced solid tumor such as melanoma, head and neck, liver or kidney cancer. Each CDR3 is given without its conserved first and last residue.

j_call v_call cdr3_aa
TRBJ2-5 TRBV5-6 ASSLARSGQLKETQY
TRBJ2-5 TRBV7-9 ASSLKRDPAYQETQY
TRBJ1-2 TRBV2 ASSVTPRESYT
TRBJ1-3 TRBV4-1 ASSQSSQASGNTIY
TRBJ2-3 TRBV7-3 ASSLTGVLTDTQY
TRBJ2-2 TRBV11-3 ASSFEGSGELF
TRBJ2-7 TRBV14 ASSPTGVSLD
TRBJ2-1 TRBV7-8 ASSVMALAGAYNEQF
TRBJ2-1 TRBV19 ASSIQLGLAGVYEQF
TRBJ2-2 TRBV4-2 ASSHPGTSPTGELF
TRBJ1-1 TRBV6-6 ASNPGHGLNTEAF
TRBJ2-7 TRBV7-3 ASSPTLAGDYEQY
TRBJ2-3 TRBV28 ASSQGADTQY
TRBJ1-4 TRBV4-2 ASSQDPGARGTNEKLF
TRBJ2-6 TRBV7-6 ASSSDRGARTGANVLT
TRBJ2-5 TRBV6-1 ASSPRSRASEN
TRBJ2-7 TRBV27 ASSLGRRTYEQY
TRBJ2-5 TRBV6-1 ASSEEDTGWQETQY
TRBJ2-3 TRBV6-4 ASSDSGGGTDTQY
TRBJ2-3 TRBV20-1 SPGQARY
TRBJ1-1 TRBV6-6 ASSYSMAGTEAF
TRBJ2-3 TRBV6-5 ASSLGQGKDTQY
TRBJ2-1 TRBV27 ASSSGLAGGEQF
TRBJ1-1 TRBV5-1 ASSAGLTPTEAF
TRBJ2-1 TRBV5-1 ASSLGDGHNEQF
TRBJ2-4 TRBV28 ASGQGVPKNIQY
TRBJ2-7 TRBV7-3 ASSLMGGTYEQY
TRBJ1-5 TRBV27 ASSLNGQPQH
TRBJ1-2 TRBV30 AWEGGANYGYT
TRBJ2-2 TRBV19 ASSIRRSTGELF
TRBJ2-7 TRBV6-5 ASSYSTRGDYEQY
TRBJ1-4 TRBV6-1 ASRLSNEKLF
TRBJ2-5 TRBV2 ASILGGLAGKETQY
TRBJ2-2 TRBV28 ASSLPPGELF
TRBJ2-1 TRBV7-8 ASSQLAGVRNEQF
TRBJ2-1 TRBV11-2 ASSFASGAYNEQF
TRBJ2-1 TRBV11-2 ASSLVVGRAVNEQF
TRBJ1-1 TRBV4-1 ASSPLLDGNTEAF
TRBJ2-7 TRBV28 ASSFARYEQY
TRBJ2-5 TRBV28 ASSSRQGLKETQY
TRBJ2-3 TRBV6-5 ATHRKGLPAAQY
TRBJ2-2 TRBV6-4 ASSDSKQGLGELF
TRBJ2-3 TRBV4-1 ASSQERSGRVDTQY
TRBJ2-4 TRBV11-3 ASSLGLEHIQY
TRBJ2-3 TRBV2 ASRNPLAGGFRDTQY
TRBJ2-1 TRBV9 ASSASDRPSSYNEQF
TRBJ1-2 TRBV6-5 ASSQGARYGYT
TRBJ1-3 TRBV14 ASSRQSSGNTIY
TRBJ2-7 TRBV6-5 ASRRTEPYEQY
TRBJ2-1 TRBV28 ASRGRGLLYNGQF
TRBJ1-5 TRBV19 ASSALFPPDQPQH
TRBJ2-3 TRBV11-1 ASSPSSRETDTQY